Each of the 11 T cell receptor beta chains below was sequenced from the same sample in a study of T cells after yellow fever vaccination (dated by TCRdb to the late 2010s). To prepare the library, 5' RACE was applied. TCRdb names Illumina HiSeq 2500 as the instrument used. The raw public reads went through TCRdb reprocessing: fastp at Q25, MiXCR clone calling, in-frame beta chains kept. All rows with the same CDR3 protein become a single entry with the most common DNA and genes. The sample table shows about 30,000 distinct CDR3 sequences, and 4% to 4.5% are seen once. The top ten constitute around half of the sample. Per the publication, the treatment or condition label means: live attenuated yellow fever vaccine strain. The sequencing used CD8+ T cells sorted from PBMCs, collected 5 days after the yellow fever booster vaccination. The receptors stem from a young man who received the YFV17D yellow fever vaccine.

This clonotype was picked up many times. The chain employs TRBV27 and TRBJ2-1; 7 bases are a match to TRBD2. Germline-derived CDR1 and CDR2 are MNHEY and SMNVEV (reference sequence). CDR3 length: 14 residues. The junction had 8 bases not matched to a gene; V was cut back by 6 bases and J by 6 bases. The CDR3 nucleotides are TGTGCCAGCAGCCCCGGGGGGACTCCCAATGAGCAGTTCTTC. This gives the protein CASSPGGTPNEQFF.

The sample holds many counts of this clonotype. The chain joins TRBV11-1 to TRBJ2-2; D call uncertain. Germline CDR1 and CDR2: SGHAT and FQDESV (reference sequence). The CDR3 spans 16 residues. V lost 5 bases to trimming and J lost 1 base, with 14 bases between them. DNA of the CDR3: TGTGCCAGCAGCCCACTGACTCAATTGAACACCGGGGAGCTGTTTTTT. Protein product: CASSPLTQLNTGELFF.

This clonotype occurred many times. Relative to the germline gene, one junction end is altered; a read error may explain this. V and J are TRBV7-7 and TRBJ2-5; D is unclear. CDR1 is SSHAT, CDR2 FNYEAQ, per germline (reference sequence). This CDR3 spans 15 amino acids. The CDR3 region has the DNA TGTGCTAGCAGCTTAACCACAGACGACCAAGAGACCCAGTACTTC. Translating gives CASSLTTDDQETQYF.

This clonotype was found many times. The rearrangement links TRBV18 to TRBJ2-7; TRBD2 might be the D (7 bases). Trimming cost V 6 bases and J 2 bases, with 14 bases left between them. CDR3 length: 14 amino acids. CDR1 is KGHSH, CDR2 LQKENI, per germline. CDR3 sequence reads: CASSIGEGAYEQYF. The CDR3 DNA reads TGTGCCAGCTCCATAGGGGAGGGGGCCTACGAGCAGTACTTC.

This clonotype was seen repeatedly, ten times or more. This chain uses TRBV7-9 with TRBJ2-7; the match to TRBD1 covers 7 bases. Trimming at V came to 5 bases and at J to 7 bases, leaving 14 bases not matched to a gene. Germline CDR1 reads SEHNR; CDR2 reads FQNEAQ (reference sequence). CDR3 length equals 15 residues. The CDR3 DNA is TGTGCCAGCAGCCCCCCTCAGGCAGGGGGAGTTGAGCAGTACTTC. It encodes CASSPPQAGGVEQYF.

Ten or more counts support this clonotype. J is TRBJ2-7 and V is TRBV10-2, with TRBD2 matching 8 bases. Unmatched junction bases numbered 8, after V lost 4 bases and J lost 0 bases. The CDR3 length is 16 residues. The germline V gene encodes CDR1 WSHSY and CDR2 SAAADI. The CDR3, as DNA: TGCGCCAGCAGTGGGGGAGACGGGACTAGCTCCTACGAGCAGTACTTC. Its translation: CASSGGDGTSSYEQYF.

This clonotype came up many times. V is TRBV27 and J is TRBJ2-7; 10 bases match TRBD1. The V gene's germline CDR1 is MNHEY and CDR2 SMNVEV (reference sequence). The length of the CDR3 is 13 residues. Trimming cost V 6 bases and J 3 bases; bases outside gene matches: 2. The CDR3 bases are TGTGCCAGCAGCCGGGACAGGGGCTACGAGCAGTACTTC. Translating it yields CASSRDRGYEQYF.

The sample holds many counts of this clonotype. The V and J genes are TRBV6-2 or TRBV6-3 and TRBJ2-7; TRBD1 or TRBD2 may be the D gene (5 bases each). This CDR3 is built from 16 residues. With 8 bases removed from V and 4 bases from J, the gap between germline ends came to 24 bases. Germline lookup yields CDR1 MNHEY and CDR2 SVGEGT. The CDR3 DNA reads TGTGCCAGCCTACCTCTAGTACCGGGACCTTCTTACGAGCAGTACTTC. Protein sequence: CASLPLVPGPSYEQYF.

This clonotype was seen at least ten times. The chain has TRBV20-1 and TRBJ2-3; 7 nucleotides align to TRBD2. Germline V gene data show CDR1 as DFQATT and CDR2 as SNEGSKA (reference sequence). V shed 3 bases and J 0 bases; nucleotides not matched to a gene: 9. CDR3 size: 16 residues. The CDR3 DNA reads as TGCAGTGCTAGGGATCGCATGCGGGAGAGCACAGATACGCAGTATTTT. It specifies CSARDRMRESTDTQYF.

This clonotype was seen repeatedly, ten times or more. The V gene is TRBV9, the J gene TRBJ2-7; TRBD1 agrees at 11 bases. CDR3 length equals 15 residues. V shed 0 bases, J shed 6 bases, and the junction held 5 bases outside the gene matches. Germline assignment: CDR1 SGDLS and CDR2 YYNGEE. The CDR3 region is CASSVGGGQGGEQYF. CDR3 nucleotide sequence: TGTGCCAGCAGCGTAGGAGGGGGACAGGGGGGCGAGCAGTACTTC.

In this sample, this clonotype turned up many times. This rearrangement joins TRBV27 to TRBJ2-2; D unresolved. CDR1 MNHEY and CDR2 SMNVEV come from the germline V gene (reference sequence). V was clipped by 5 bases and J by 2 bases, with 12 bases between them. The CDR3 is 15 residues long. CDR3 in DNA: TGTGCCAGCAGTACCGGTTGGGCTAACACCGGGGAGCTGTTTTTT. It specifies CASSTGWANTGELFF.